The rows below give T cell receptor beta chains drawn from one sample of a study of OX40 agonist ivuxolimab in advanced cancers. Here immunoSEQ multiplex PCR was the method, and the copy in TCRdb shows in-frame clones only, minus some. This sample yields 60,000 to 80,000 clones, of which approximately 80% are seen a single time; over 4.5% belongs to the top ten. The input for sequencing was CD4+ or CD8+ T cells sorted from blood, taken in a trial of the OX40 agonist ivuxolimab. Receptor source: an adult with an advanced solid tumor such as melanoma, head and neck, liver or kidney cancer. Each CDR3 is given with its conserved first and last residue. A D gene is named only where the DNA matches it firmly. Size is stated for part of the rows, as once, few or many counts, or as a class when the clone is expanded.

clone_size | d_call | j_call | v_call | cdr3_aa | cdr3_nt
NA | TRBD1 | TRBJ2-1 | TRBV2 | CASTVDRGFLFF | TGTGCCAGCACCGTAGACAGGGGGTTTCTGTTCTTC
once | TRBD2 | TRBJ2-7 | TRBV7-2 | CASSSGTRSYEQYF | TGTGCCAGCAGCTCCGGGACTAGATCCTACGAGCAGTACTTC
NA | TRBD1 | TRBJ1-1 | TRBV5-1 | CASSLASGGTEAFF | TGCGCCAGCAGCTTGGCCTCAGGGGGGACTGAAGCTTTCTTT
NA | TRBD1 | TRBJ1-6 | TRBV7-9 | CASSLASGTGYSPLHF | TGTGCCAGCAGCTTAGCCTCTGGGACAGGGTATTCACCCCTCCACTTT
NA | NA | TRBJ2-3 | TRBV30 | CAWSGTTGADTQYF | TGTGCCTGGAGTGGTACCACGGGGGCAGATACGCAGTATTTT
NA | NA | TRBJ1-1 | TRBV4-3 | CASSLGGAGVNTEAFF | TGCGCCAGCAGCCTAGGGGGTGCAGGGGTGAACACTGAAGCTTTCTTT
NA | NA | TRBJ2-7 | TRBV30 | CASEVVDSPYEQYF | TGTGCCTCAGAAGTGGTGGACTCCCCCTACGAGCAGTACTTC
NA | TRBD1 | TRBJ1-6 | TRBV5-1 | CASSFGTGGSPLHF | TGCGCCAGCAGCTTCGGGACAGGGGGTTCACCCCTCCACTTT
NA | TRBD1 | TRBJ2-5 | TRBV5-1 | CASSLGQGARVETQYF | TGCGCCAGCAGCTTGGGGCAGGGGGCTCGAGTGGAGACCCAGTACTTC
few | NA | TRBJ2-7 | TRBV6-5 | CASSTPKGSGQYF | TGTGCCAGCAGTACGCCGAAGGGGTCCGGGCAGTACTTC
NA | NA | TRBJ2-3 | TRBV29-1 | CSGGGADTQYF | TGCAGCGGAGGAGGGGCAGATACGCAGTATTTT
NA | NA | TRBJ2-3 | TRBV7-2 | CASSLEGQGTDTQYF | TGTGCCAGCAGCTTAGAAGGGCAGGGGACAGATACGCAGTATTTT
once | TRBD1 | TRBJ1-5 | TRBV10-3 | CAISATGGGGNQPQHF | TGTGCCATCAGTGCCACAGGGGGGGGAGGCAATCAGCCCCAGCATTTT
NA | NA | TRBJ2-7 | TRBV14 | CASSQVGGYYEQYF | TGTGCCAGCAGCCAAGTTGGTGGGTACTACGAGCAGTACTTC
NA | TRBD2 | TRBJ2-3 | TRBV13 | CASSSPLAGTDTQYF | TGTGCCAGCAGCTCACCTCTAGCGGGAACAGATACGCAGTATTTT
once | TRBD1 | TRBJ2-2 | TRBV2 | CASRPGQGGTGELFF | TGTGCCAGCAGACCAGGACAGGGAGGCACCGGGGAGCTGTTTTTT
NA | NA | TRBJ2-2 | TRBV4-2 | CASSFWGAAGELFF | TGTGCCAGCAGCTTCTGGGGGGCGGCCGGGGAGCTGTTTTTT
NA | NA | TRBJ2-1 | TRBV14 | CASSGWSSYNEQFF | TGTGCCAGCTCGGGATGGAGCTCCTACAATGAGCAGTTCTTC
once | TRBD2 | TRBJ2-1 | TRBV5-1 | CASSPSLAGPNEQFF | TGCGCCAGCAGCCCTAGCTTAGCGGGACCTAATGAGCAGTTCTTC
NA | TRBD1 | TRBJ2-5 | TRBV18 | CASSPTTGERETQYF | TGTGCCAGCTCACCGACGACAGGGGAAAGAGAGACCCAGTACTTC
NA | NA | TRBJ1-1 | TRBV29-1 | CSVVGGMNTEAFF | TGCAGCGTTGTCGGGGGTATGAACACTGAAGCTTTCTTT
NA | NA | TRBJ1-1 | TRBV7-8 | CASSFFQATEAFF | TGTGCCAGCAGCTTTTTTCAGGCTACTGAAGCTTTCTTT
NA | TRBD1 | TRBJ2-7 | TRBV13 | CASSLAGTGPYEQYF | TGTGCCAGCAGCTTAGCCGGGACAGGTCCCTACGAGCAGTACTTC
NA | NA | TRBJ1-3 | TRBV29-1 | CSVLAEFSGNTIYF | TGCAGCGTCCTGGCCGAGTTCTCTGGAAACACCATATATTTT
NA | TRBD2 | TRBJ2-1 | TRBV4-1 | CASSPNEGLAGGRGQFF | TGCGCCAGCAGCCCTAATGAGGGACTAGCGGGGGGGCGCGGGCAGTTCTTC
NA | NA | TRBJ1-1 | TRBV7-2 | CASSPRGGRVNTEAFF | TGTGCCAGCAGCCCACGGGGAGGGAGAGTGAACACTGAAGCTTTCTTT
NA | NA | TRBJ1-2 | TRBV6-5 | CASSYSGREGYTF | TGTGCCAGCAGTTACTCGGGCAGGGAGGGCTACACCTTC
NA | NA | TRBJ1-2 | TRBV27 | CASSPIEMTERYGYTF | TGTGCCAGCAGTCCAATCGAGATGACGGAACGCTATGGCTACACCTTC
NA | TRBD2 | TRBJ2-3 | TRBV2 | CASGPSGRSSTDTQYF | TGTGCCAGCGGTCCTAGCGGGAGATCAAGCACAGATACGCAGTATTTT
NA | NA | TRBJ1-1 | TRBV6-5 | CASSYLLTNTEAFF | TGTGCCAGCAGTTACCTTCTTACTAACACTGAAGCTTTCTTT
once | TRBD1 | TRBJ1-2 | TRBV5-8 | CASSLDRGNYGYTF | TGTGCCAGCAGCTTAGACAGGGGAAACTATGGCTACACCTTC
few | NA | TRBJ2-6 | TRBV6-1 | CASSEMRGAGANVLTF | TGTGCCAGCAGTGAGATGCGAGGGGCCGGGGCCAACGTCCTGACTTTC
NA | NA | TRBJ1-4 | TRBV20-1 | CSAQDRKLFF | TGCAGTGCCCAGGACAGAAAACTGTTTTTT
NA | NA | TRBJ2-2 | TRBV7-2 | CASSLVGQFANTGELFF | TGTGCCAGCAGCTTAGTTGGACAGTTCGCGAACACCGGGGAGCTGTTTTTT
NA | TRBD1 | TRBJ2-4 | TRBV28 | CASKPGTARHIQYF | TGTGCCAGCAAGCCCGGGACAGCGCGCCACATTCAGTACTTC
NA | TRBD1 | TRBJ2-7 | TRBV7-8 | CASRPRDRGNYEQYF | TGTGCCAGCAGACCCCGGGACAGGGGGAATTACGAGCAGTACTTC
NA | NA | TRBJ1-1 | TRBV28 | CASSLWGIEAFF | TGTGCCAGCAGTTTATGGGGGATTGAAGCTTTCTTT
NA | TRBD1 | TRBJ2-4 | TRBV4-2 | CASSADRGPNIQYF | TGTGCCAGCAGCGCAGACAGGGGGCCGAACATTCAGTACTTC
NA | TRBD2 | TRBJ2-7 | TRBV6-5 | CASRFLAGEGTEQYF | TGTGCCAGCAGGTTTCTAGCGGGAGAAGGGACCGAGCAGTACTTC
few | TRBD1 | TRBJ1-6 | TRBV7-6 | CASRRTGAVADNSPLHF | TGTGCCAGCAGACGCACAGGGGCCGTCGCGGATAATTCACCCCTCCACTTT
NA | NA | TRBJ2-6 | TRBV6-1 | CASTSGANVLTF | TGTGCCAGCACCTCTGGGGCCAACGTCCTGACTTTC
NA | TRBD1 | TRBJ2-2 | TRBV18 | CASSPSGTGYTGELFF | TGTGCCAGCTCACCATCCGGGACAGGGTACACCGGGGAGCTGTTTTTT
NA | NA | TRBJ1-2 | TRBV6-5 | CASSYSRSVRGYTF | TGTGCCAGCAGTTACTCCCGGAGCGTTAGGGGCTACACCTTC
NA | NA | TRBJ2-1 | TRBV6-5 | CASSYSGGVRDEQFF | TGTGCCAGCAGTTACTCAGGAGGGGTTCGGGATGAGCAGTTCTTC
NA | TRBD1 | TRBJ2-5 | TRBV2 | CASFMNTQGAIQETQYF | TGTGCCAGCTTTATGAATACCCAGGGGGCGATCCAAGAGACCCAGTACTTC
NA | NA | TRBJ2-1 | TRBV9 | CASSVVGSNYNEQFF | TGTGCCAGCAGCGTAGTAGGAAGCAATTACAATGAGCAGTTCTTC
NA | TRBD2 | TRBJ2-1 | TRBV10-1 | CASSLTSGGAREQFF | TGCGCCAGCAGCCTGACTAGCGGGGGGGCCCGCGAGCAGTTCTTC
NA | NA | TRBJ1-2 | TRBV5-4 | CASSSTYERYTF | TGTGCCAGCAGCTCGACATATGAGCGCTACACCTTC
NA | TRBD1 | TRBJ1-5 | TRBV18 | CASSPDRVPNQPQHF | TGTGCCAGCTCTCCTGACAGGGTACCAAATCAGCCCCAGCATTTT
NA | TRBD2 | TRBJ2-7 | TRBV27 | CASSDNERGNLYEQYF | TGTGCCAGCAGTGATAACGAGCGGGGCAACCTCTACGAGCAGTACTTC
NA | NA | TRBJ2-6 | TRBV2 | CASSERQAGANVLTF | TGTGCCAGCAGTGAGAGACAGGCTGGGGCCAACGTCCTGACTTTC
NA | TRBD1 | TRBJ1-5 | TRBV15 | CATSGQEDNQPQHF | TGTGCCACCAGCGGACAGGAGGACAATCAGCCCCAGCATTTT
once | NA | TRBJ1-1 | TRBV28 | CASRGSSNTEAFF | TGTGCCAGCAGAGGGAGCTCGAACACTGAAGCTTTCTTT
NA | NA | TRBJ1-5 | TRBV5-6 | CASSLYGGMGVQPQHF | TGTGCCAGCAGCTTGTACGGGGGCATGGGGGTTCAGCCCCAGCATTTT
NA | NA | TRBJ1-2 | TRBV7-9 | CASSLHREGGYTF | TGTGCCAGCAGCTTACACAGGGAGGGTGGCTACACCTTC
NA | NA | TRBJ1-2 | TRBV5-1 | CASSALEAGRYGYTF | TGCGCCAGCAGCGCACTAGAGGCAGGGCGCTATGGCTACACCTTC